Sequencing of this TCR beta chain was carried out in a study of blood T cell repertoires in COVID-19. As for the study in general: The study drew acute and convalescent COVID-19 samples from the United States, Italy and Spain. T cells, B-cell-depleted T cells, or PBMCs supplied cDNA or gDNA.

CDR1 SGHKS and CDR2 YYEKEE come from the germline V gene (reference sequence). The CDR3 has 15 amino acids. Trimming at V came to 5 bases and at J to 8 bases, leaving 9 bases not matched to a gene. Authors' processing steps: For nucleated cells, counts were estimated from reference gene primer amplification. Sequencing used immunoSEQ multiplex PCR; TCRdb keeps in-frame clones, though not all of them. The V and J calls and the clone size are those of that table, but D and trimming were determined from the DNA. This table holds approximately 250,000 clones, more than 80% found once. This rearrangement joins TRBV5-5 to TRBJ1-6, with 8 bases matching TRBD1. The sequenced sample was peripheral blood. The sequence came from a man younger than 45 who had recovered from COVID-19. The chain's CDR3 is CASSTRTGSDSPLHF. In nucleotides, the CDR3 is TGTGCCAGCAGTACCCGGACAGGGTCGGATTCACCCCTCCACTTT. Full variable domain (missing parts from reference TRBV5-5 and TRBJ1-6): DAGVTQSPTHLIKTRGQQVTLRCSPISGHKSVSWYQQVLGQGPQFIFQYYEKEERGRGNFPDRFSARQFPNYSSELNVNALLLGDSALYLCASSTRTGSDSPLHFGNGTRLTVT.